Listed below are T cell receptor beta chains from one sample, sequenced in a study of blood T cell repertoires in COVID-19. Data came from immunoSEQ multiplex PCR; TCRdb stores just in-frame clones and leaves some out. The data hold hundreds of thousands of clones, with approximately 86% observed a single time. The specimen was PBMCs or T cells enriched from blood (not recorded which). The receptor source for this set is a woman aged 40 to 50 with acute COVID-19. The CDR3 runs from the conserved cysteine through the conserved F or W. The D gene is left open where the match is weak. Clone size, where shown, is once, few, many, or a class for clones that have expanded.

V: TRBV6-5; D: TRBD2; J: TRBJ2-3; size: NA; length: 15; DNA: TGTGCCAGCAGTAGACTAGCGGGAGAGTCAGATACGCAGTATTTT; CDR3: CASSRLAGESDTQYF
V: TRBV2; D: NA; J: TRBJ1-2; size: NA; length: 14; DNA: TGTGCCAGCAGTGAATCCCCGAGCCCCTATGGCTACACCTTC; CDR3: CASSESPSPYGYTF
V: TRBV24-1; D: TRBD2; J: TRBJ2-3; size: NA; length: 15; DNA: TGTGCCACCAGTAAAGCGGGGGTTATCACAGATACGCAGTATTTT; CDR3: CATSKAGVITDTQYF
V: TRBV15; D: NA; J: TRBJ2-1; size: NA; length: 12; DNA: TGTGCCACCAGGGCAGACTACAATGAGCAGTTCTTC; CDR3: CATRADYNEQFF
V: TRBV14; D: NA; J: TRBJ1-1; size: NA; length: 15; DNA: TGTGCCAGCAGCCATATATCGACAGGGAACACTGAAGCTTTCTTT; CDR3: CASSHISTGNTEAFF
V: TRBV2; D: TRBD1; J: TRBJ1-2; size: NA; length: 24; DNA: TGTGCCAGCAGTGAAGGAACGTATGGACAGGGGGGCTTGCTAACCCCTAAGGCTAACTATGGCTACACCTTC; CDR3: CASSEGTYGQGGLLTPKANYGYTF
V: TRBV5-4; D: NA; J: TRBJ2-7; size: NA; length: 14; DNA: TGTGCCAGCAGCGTGGACAGACAAGCCTACGAGCAGTACTTC; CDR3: CASSVDRQAYEQYF
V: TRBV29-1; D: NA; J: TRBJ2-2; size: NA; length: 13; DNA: TGCAGCGTTGCGGTTCGGGACACCGGGGAGCTGTTTTTT; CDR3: CSVAVRDTGELFF
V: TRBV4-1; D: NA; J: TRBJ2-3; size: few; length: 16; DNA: TGCGCCAGCAGCCAAGACAGGTCGAGCAGTCTCTCTACGCAGTATTTT; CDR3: CASSQDRSSSLSTQYF
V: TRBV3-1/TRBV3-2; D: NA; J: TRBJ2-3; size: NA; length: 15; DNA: TGTGCCAGCAGCCAAGATCTTGGGGCCATAGATACGCAGTATTTT; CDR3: CASSQDLGAIDTQYF
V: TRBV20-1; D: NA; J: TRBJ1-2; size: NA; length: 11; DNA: TGCAGTGCTAGACCGAACTATGGCTACACCTTC; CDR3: CSARPNYGYTF
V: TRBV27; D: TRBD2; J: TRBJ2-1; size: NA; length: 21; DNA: TGTGCCAGCAGTTTATATACAGTCCCAGGACTAGCGGGAGGGCCTTTCAATGAGCAGTTCTTC; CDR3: CASSLYTVPGLAGGPFNEQFF
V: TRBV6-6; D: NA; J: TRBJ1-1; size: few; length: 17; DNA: TGTGCCAGCAGTCCACAGACAGTCTTCTCCCTGAACACTGAAGCTTTCTTT; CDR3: CASSPQTVFSLNTEAFF
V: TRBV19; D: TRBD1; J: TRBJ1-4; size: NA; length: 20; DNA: TGTGCCAGTAGTACACCCACAGGGGGCGCCTTCGTCATAACTAATGAAAAACTGTTTTTT; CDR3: CASSTPTGGAFVITNEKLFF
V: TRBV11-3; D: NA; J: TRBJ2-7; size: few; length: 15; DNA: TGTGCCAGCAGCTTAAAGGCAGGGGTATCCTACGAGCAGTACTTC; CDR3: CASSLKAGVSYEQYF
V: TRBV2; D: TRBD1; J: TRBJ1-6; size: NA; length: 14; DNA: TGTGCCAGCAGTGAGGCAGGGGGAGGTTCACCCCTCCACTTT; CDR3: CASSEAGGGSPLHF
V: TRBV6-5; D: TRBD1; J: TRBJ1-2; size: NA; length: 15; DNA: TGTGCCAGCAGATCCGGGACAGGGGGTAACTATGGCTACACCTTC; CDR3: CASRSGTGGNYGYTF
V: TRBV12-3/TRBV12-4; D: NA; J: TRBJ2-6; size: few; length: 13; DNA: TGTGCCAACCGGTTCTCTGGGGCCAACGTCCTGACTTTC; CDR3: CANRFSGANVLTF
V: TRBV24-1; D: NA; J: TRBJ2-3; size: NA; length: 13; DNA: TGTGCCACCAGTGAACTTGGGGGGGATACGCAGTATTTT; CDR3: CATSELGGDTQYF
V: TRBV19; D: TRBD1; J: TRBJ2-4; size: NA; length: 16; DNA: TGTGCCAGTAGTAATCCGGGACAGGGAGCCAAAAACATTCAGTACTTC; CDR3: CASSNPGQGAKNIQYF
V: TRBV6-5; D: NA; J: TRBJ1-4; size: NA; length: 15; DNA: TGTGCCAGCAGTTACACGGTGGGCGCAGGCGAAAAACTGTTTTTT; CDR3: CASSYTVGAGEKLFF
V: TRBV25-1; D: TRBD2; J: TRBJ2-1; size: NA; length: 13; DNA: TGTGCCAGCAGTTTTGGACTAGCCAATGAGCAGTTCTTC; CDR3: CASSFGLANEQFF
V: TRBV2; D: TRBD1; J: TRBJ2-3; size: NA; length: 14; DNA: TGTGCCAGCAGGCTGGACAGGGGTAAAGATACGCAGTATTTT; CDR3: CASRLDRGKDTQYF
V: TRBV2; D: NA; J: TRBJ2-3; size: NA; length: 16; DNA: TGTGCCAGCAGTGAACTGACCCAAGGGGCCACAGATACGCAGTATTTT; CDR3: CASSELTQGATDTQYF
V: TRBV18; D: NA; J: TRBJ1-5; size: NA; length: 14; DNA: TGTGCCAGCTCACCACGAGCGGTCGGCCAGCCCCAGCATTTT; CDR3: CASSPRAVGQPQHF
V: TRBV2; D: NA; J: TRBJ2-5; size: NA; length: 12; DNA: TGTGCCAGCACCGGGAGTGGTGAGACCCAGTACTTC; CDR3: CASTGSGETQYF
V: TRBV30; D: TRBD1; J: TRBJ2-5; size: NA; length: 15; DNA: TGTGCCTGGAGTGTACTCGGGCAGGGGGCTATGACCCAGTACTTC; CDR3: CAWSVLGQGAMTQYF
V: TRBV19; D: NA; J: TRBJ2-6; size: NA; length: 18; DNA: TGTGCCAGTAGTATAGATCGAGGGCGGATCTCTGGGGCCAACGTCCTGACTTTC; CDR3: CASSIDRGRISGANVLTF
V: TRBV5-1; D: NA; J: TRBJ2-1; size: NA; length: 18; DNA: TGCGCCAGCAGCTTGCATATAGGACAGTTGAGCTCCTACAATGAGCAGTTCTTC; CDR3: CASSLHIGQLSSYNEQFF
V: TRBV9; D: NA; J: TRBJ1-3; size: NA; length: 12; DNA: TGTGCCAGCAGCAAGGGGGTAAACACCATATATTTT; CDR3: CASSKGVNTIYF
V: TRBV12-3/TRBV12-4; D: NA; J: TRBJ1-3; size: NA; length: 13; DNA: TGTGCCAGCAACTCCAGGTCTGGAAACACCATATATTTT; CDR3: CASNSRSGNTIYF
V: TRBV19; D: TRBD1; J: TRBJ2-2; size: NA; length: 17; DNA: TGTGCCAGTAGTATAGATTTAGGGGGCGTTCGCACCGGGGAGCTGTTTTTT; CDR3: CASSIDLGGVRTGELFF
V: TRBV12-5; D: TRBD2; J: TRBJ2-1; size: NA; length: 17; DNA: TGTGCTAGTGGAAGTCGATCTAGGCTAGCGGGCAACAATGAGCAGTTCTTC; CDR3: CASGSRSRLAGNNEQFF
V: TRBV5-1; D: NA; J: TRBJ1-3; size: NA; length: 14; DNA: TGCGCCAGCAGCTTGGGCAGCTCTGGAAACACCATATATTTT; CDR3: CASSLGSSGNTIYF
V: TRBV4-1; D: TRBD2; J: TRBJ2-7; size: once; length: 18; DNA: TGCGCCAGCAGCCAAGCGGTAGGAGCGGGGTTGAGCTCCTACGAGCAGTACTTC; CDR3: CASSQAVGAGLSSYEQYF
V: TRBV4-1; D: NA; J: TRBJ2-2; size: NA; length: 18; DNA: TGCGCCAGCAGCCAAGATCATGCAGGGGCTCAGAACACCGGGGAGCTGTTTTTT; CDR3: CASSQDHAGAQNTGELFF
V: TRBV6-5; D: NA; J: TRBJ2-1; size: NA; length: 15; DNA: TGTGCCAGCAGTTACTCACCTAGCGACTACAATGAGCAGTTCTTC; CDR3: CASSYSPSDYNEQFF
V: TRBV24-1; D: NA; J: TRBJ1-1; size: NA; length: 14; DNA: TGTGCCACCAGTGATTGGACACAAAACCGCGGAGCTTTCTTT; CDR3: CATSDWTQNRGAFF
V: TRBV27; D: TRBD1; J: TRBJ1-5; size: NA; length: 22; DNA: TGTGCCAGCAGCTCTATCCCTCGGGACAGGGGGCGCAGTATCTTAGGCAATCAGCCCCAGCATTTT; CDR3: CASSSIPRDRGRSILGNQPQHF
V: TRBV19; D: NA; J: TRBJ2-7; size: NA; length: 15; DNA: TGTGCCAGTAGTATAGTTGCGTCCCCCGCTCAAGAGCAGTACTTC; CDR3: CASSIVASPAQEQYF
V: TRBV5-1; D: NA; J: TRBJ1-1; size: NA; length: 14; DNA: TGCGCCAGCAGCTCTGCCGTCCGGGGAGGTGAGGCTTTCTTT; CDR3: CASSSAVRGGEAFF
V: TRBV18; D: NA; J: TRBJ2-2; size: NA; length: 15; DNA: TGTGCCAGCTCTCTATTAGACAAGAACACCGGGGAGCTGTTTTTT; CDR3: CASSLLDKNTGELFF